This TCR beta chain is from a study of CXCR3-negative and CXCR3-positive naive CD8 T cells. TRB cDNA was prepared as libraries by UMI-labeled 5' RACE. For each CDR3 protein, TCRdb gives one entry from its re-call of the 5' RACE reads, without DNA. This table lists 100,000 to 150,000 distinct CDR3 sequences. The CDR3 loop spans 12 amino acids. Germline lookup yields CDR1 SGHTA and CDR2 FQGNSA. This clonotype was sampled from a human donor in good health. Some clones in this sample may be carry-over from other donors' samples. This chain uses TRBV7-2 with TRBJ2-1. Sequencing was carried out using naive CXCR3- CD8+ T cells from blood. Subset here: CD45RO-CCR7+CD27+CD95- naive CD8+ T cells lacking CXCR3 (TNR3-). The CDR3 sequence: CASTQSAAVQFF.